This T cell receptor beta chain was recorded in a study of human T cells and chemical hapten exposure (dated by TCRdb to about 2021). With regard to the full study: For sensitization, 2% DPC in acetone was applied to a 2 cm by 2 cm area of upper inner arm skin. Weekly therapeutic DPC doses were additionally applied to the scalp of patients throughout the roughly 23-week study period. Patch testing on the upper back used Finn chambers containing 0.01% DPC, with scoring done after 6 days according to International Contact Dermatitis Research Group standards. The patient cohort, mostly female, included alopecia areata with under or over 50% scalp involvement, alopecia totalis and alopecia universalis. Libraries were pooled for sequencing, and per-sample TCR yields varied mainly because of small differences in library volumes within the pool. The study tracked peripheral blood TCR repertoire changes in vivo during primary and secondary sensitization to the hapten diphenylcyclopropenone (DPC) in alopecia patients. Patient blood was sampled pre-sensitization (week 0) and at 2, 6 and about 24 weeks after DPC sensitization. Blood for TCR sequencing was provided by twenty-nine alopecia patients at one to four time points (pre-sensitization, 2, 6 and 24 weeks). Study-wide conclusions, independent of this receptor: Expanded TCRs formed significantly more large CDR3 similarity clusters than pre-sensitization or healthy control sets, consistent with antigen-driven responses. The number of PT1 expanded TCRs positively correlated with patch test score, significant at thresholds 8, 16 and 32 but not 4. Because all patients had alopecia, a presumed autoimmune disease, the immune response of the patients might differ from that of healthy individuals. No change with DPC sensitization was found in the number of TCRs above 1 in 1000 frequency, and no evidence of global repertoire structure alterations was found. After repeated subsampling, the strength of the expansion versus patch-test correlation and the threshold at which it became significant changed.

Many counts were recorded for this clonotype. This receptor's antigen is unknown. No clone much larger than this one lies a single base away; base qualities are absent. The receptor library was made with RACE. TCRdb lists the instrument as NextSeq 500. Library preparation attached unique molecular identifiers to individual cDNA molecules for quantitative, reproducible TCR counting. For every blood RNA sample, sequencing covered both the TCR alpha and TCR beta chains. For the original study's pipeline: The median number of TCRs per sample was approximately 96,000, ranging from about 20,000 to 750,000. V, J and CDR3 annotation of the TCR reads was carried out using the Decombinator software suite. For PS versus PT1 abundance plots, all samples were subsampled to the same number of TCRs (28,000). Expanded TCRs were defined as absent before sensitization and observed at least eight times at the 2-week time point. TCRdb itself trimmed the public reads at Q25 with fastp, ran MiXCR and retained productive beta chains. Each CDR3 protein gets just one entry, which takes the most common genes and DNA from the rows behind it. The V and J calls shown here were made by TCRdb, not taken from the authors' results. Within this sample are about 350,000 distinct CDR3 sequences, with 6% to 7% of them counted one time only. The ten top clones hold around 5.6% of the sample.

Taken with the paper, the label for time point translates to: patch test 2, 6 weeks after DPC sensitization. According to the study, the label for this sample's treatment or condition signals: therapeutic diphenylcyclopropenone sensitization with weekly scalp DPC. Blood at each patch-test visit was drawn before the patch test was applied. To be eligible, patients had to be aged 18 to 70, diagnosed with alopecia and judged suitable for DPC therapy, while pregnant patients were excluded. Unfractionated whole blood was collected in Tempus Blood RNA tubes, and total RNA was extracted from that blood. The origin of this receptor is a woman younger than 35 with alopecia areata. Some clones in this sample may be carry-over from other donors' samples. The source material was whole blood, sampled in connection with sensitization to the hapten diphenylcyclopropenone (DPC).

The nucleotide sequence is given as TGTGCCAGCAGCTTGGCAGTCAGGGGGCAGGGCGGGGAGCTGTTTTTT. This is translated as CASSLAVRGQGGELFF. The chain uses TRBV5-4 and TRBJ2-2, with 8 bases matching TRBD1. The CDR3 measures 16 amino acids from cysteine to phenylalanine. This entry keeps only the CDR3 DNA: 48 bases, framed from base 1. V and J are trimmed by 0 bases and 7 bases, and the gene matches miss 8 bases of the junction. Via the germline V gene (reference sequence), CDR1 is SGHNT and CDR2 YYREEE.